This is a list of T cell receptor beta chains from one sample in a study of cytomegalovirus exposure and HLA in healthy donors. Produced via immunoSEQ multiplex PCR; TCRdb's table is partial and in-frame only. The sample comprises about 160,000 clones, about four fifths of which are singletons, and 7% to 9% rests with the top ten. The sample was PBMCs. The receptors derive from a male donor in good health and CMV-seropositive. The CDR3 runs from the conserved cysteine through the conserved F or W. The D gene is left open where the match is weak. A row's size may be missing; if present it is once, few, many or a size class.

CDR3 length	D gene	V gene	clone size	J gene	CDR3 protein	CDR3 DNA
14	-	TRBV7-2	-	TRBJ1-5	CASMRSKSNQPQHF	TGTGCCAGCATGAGGAGTAAGAGCAATCAGCCCCAGCATTTT
15	-	TRBV19	-	TRBJ2-5	CASSIAPGLQETQYF	TGTGCCAGTAGTATAGCCCCGGGACTCCAAGAGACCCAGTACTTC
16	TRBD1	TRBV10-2	once	TRBJ2-2	CASRTGTGLNTGELFF	TGCGCCAGCAGAACCGGGACAGGGCTGAACACCGGGGAGCTGTTTTTT
14	-	TRBV9	-	TRBJ1-1	CASSVTGSNTEAFF	TGTGCCAGCAGCGTAACAGGCTCGAACACTGAAGCTTTCTTT
16	-	TRBV5-1	once	TRBJ2-5	CASSLAVGGLQETQYF	TGCGCCAGCAGCTTGGCGGTAGGCGGTCTCCAAGAGACCCAGTACTTC
15	TRBD1	TRBV19	-	TRBJ1-1	CASSMVGQGNTEAFF	TGTGCCAGTAGTATGGTTGGACAGGGGAACACTGAAGCTTTCTTT
17	-	TRBV28	-	TRBJ1-5	CASSYPGVQGRNQPQHF	TGTGCCAGCAGTTACCCAGGGGTCCAGGGGCGGAATCAGCCCCAGCATTTT
14	TRBD1	TRBV5-1	-	TRBJ2-7	CASSLPGQPYEQYF	TGCGCCAGCAGCTTGCCGGGACAGCCCTACGAGCAGTACTTC
13	-	TRBV6-5	once	TRBJ1-6	CASTLGWHSPLHF	TGTGCCAGCACCCTCGGGTGGCATTCACCCCTCCACTTT
14	TRBD1	TRBV10-3	-	TRBJ2-7	CAITPGTGSYEQYF	TGTGCCATCACCCCCGGGACAGGGTCATACGAGCAGTACTTC
13	-	TRBV30	-	TRBJ2-1	CAWRQGRNNEQFF	TGTGCCTGGAGACAGGGAAGAAACAATGAGCAGTTCTTC
17	-	TRBV7-2	-	TRBJ1-2	CASSLDSRGGPNYGYTF	TGTGCCAGCAGCTTAGACTCACGGGGGGGCCCGAACTATGGCTACACCTTC
19	TRBD2	TRBV18	-	TRBJ2-5	CASSSRSPTSGGKKETQYF	TGTGCCAGCTCATCGCGCTCTCCTACTAGCGGGGGTAAAAAAGAGACCCAGTACTTC
15	-	TRBV7-2	-	TRBJ2-4	CASSSNGAGQNIQYF	TGTGCCAGCAGCTCCAACGGAGCAGGGCAAAACATTCAGTACTTC
16	-	TRBV18	once	TRBJ1-3	CASSPRQGDSGNTIYF	TGTGCCAGCTCACCACGGCAGGGCGACTCTGGAAACACCATATATTTT
13	-	TRBV7-8	-	TRBJ2-7	CASSLGLSYEQYF	TGTGCCAGCAGCTTAGGACTGTCCTACGAGCAGTACTTC
17	-	TRBV7-2	once	TRBJ2-1	CASSLERTSNSYNEQFF	TGTGCCAGCAGCTTAGAGAGGACAAGCAACTCCTACAATGAGCAGTTCTTC
14	TRBD1	TRBV28	-	TRBJ1-2	CASSWTGTNYGYTF	TGTGCCAGCAGCTGGACAGGGACTAACTATGGCTACACCTTC
15	-	TRBV7-2	-	TRBJ2-1	CASSFEVAVYNEQFF	TGTGCCAGCAGCTTCGAAGTAGCAGTCTACAATGAGCAGTTCTTC
14	TRBD1	TRBV12-5	-	TRBJ2-7	CASAPTGLPYEQYF	TGTGCTAGTGCCCCGACAGGGCTCCCCTACGAGCAGTACTTC
13	-	TRBV27	-	TRBJ1-2	CASRPSSILLYTF	TGTGCCAGCAGGCCTAGCTCAATCCTACTCTACACCTTC
15	-	TRBV5-1	-	TRBJ2-7	CASSPQGGQSSEQYF	TGCGCCAGCAGCCCGCAAGGGGGACAATCATCCGAGCAGTACTTC
13	-	TRBV11-2	few	TRBJ2-5	CASSFGVQETQYF	TGTGCCAGCAGCTTCGGGGTCCAAGAGACCCAGTACTTC
15	TRBD2	TRBV9	-	TRBJ2-2	CASSRRGSSTGELFF	TGTGCCAGCAGCCGGCGGGGGTCTTCGACCGGGGAGCTGTTTTTT
14	-	TRBV6-5	few	TRBJ2-3	CASSFRQTTDTQYF	TGTGCCAGCAGTTTTCGACAAACCACAGATACGCAGTATTTT
17	TRBD1	TRBV9	-	TRBJ2-7	CASSVGMGQGLSYEQYF	TGTGCCAGCAGCGTAGGTATGGGACAGGGTCTGTCCTACGAGCAGTACTTC
14	-	TRBV5-1	-	TRBJ1-1	CASSLEEGNTEAFF	TGCGCCAGCAGCTTGGAAGAGGGGAACACTGAAGCTTTCTTT